This passage covers 23 T cell receptor beta chains from one sample sequenced in a study of blood T cell repertoires in COVID-19. The table came from immunoSEQ multiplex PCR; TCRdb's copy has only in-frame clones and leaves some out. The sample consists of 390,000 or so clones, around 92% of them appearing once. Sequencing was carried out using peripheral blood. Receptors were obtained from a woman aged 30 to 39 with COVID-19, enrolled during active disease.

The chain has TRBV5-6 and TRBJ2-7; 10 nucleotides match TRBD1. Looked up from germline, CDR1 is SGHDT and CDR2 is YYEEEE. Trimming cost V 0 bases and J 3 bases; bases outside gene matches: 0. The CDR3 has 14 residues. As DNA, the CDR3 is TGTGCCAGCAGCTTGGGGACAGGGGGCTACGAGCAGTACTTC. This encodes CASSLGTGGYEQYF. The variable domain in full, completed from reference TRBV5-6 and TRBJ2-7, reads DAGVTQSPTHLIKTRGQQVTLRCSPKSGHDTVSWYQQALGQGPQFIFQYYEEEERQRGNFPDRFSGHQFPNYSSELNVNALLLGDSALYLCASSLGTGGYEQYFGPGTRLTVT.

The chain is built from TRBV19 and TRBJ1-2; D call uncertain. CDR3 length: 14 amino acids. V was shortened by 5 bases and J by 5 bases, with 15 bases between the two germline ends. Germline-derived CDR1 and CDR2 are LNHDA and SQIVND (reference sequence). The CDR3 DNA is TGTGCCAGTAGTGTCCGGACTGCGGTTTATGGCTACACCTTC. This sequence encodes CASSVRTAVYGYTF.

This chain connects TRBV19 to TRBJ1-5, with D unresolved. Trimming took off 6 bases at V and 0 bases at J, with 12 bases between the two ends. Germline-derived CDR1 and CDR2 are LNHDA and SQIVND (reference sequence). This CDR3 has 15 amino acids. For the CDR3, the DNA is TGTGCCAGTAGCCCACAGTCCTATAGCAATCAGCCCCAGCATTTT. Protein product: CASSPQSYSNQPQHF.

The chain joins TRBV5-1 to TRBJ1-1; 10 bases map to TRBD1. This CDR3 contains 13 residues. CDR1 is SGHRS and CDR2 is YFSETQ in the germline V gene. J lost 7 bases, V lost 4 bases, and 4 bases had no gene match. CDR3: CASSVGTGVEAFF. The CDR3 coding sequence is TGCGCCAGCAGCGTAGGGACAGGGGTTGAAGCTTTCTTT.

The chain recombines TRBV28 with TRBJ1-1; D may be TRBD1 (6 bases). The CDR3 sequence is 14 residues long. V was shortened by 6 bases and J by 2 bases, with 13 bases between the two germline ends. Germline CDR1 reads MDHEN; CDR2 reads SYDVKM. This CDR3 is CASRSRGFNTEAFF. Written as DNA, the CDR3 is TGTGCCAGCAGGTCCAGGGGTTTTAACACTGAAGCTTTCTTT.

CDR3: CASSLDPSSGNTIYF. The CDR3 DNA reads TGTGCCAGCAGCCTTGATCCGAGCTCTGGAAACACCATATATTTT. This chain uses TRBV3-1 (or the pseudogene TRBV3-2) with TRBJ1-3; D unresolved. V gave up 4 bases and J gave up 0 bases, with 10 bases separating them. The CDR3 is 15 amino acids. CDR1 is LGHDT and CDR2 is YNNKEL in the germline V gene (reference sequence).

The chain is built from TRBV6-6 and TRBJ2-4, with no clear D. The CDR3 has 14 amino acids. Looked up from germline, CDR1 is MNHNY and CDR2 is SVGAGI (reference sequence). Trimming removed 2 bases at V and 1 base at J, with 6 bases between. The CDR3 nucleotides read TGTGCCAGCAGTTACGAGGCGGCCAAAAACATTCAGTACTTC. It translates to CASSYEAAKNIQYF.

CDR3 loop: CARGGLAGGGEGTGELFF. CDR3 sequence (DNA): TGTGCCCGCGGCGGACTAGCGGGGGGGGGCGAAGGGACCGGGGAGCTGTTTTTT. The V and J genes are TRBV28 and TRBJ2-2; 15 bases align to TRBD2. This CDR3 contains 18 residues. From germline, CDR1 is MDHEN and CDR2 SYDVKM. With 11 bases clipped from V and 5 bases from J, the junction kept 15 bases outside the gene matches.

The J gene is TRBJ2-7, the V gene TRBV10-1; 8 nucleotides agree with TRBD1. Germline V gives CDR1 WNHNN, CDR2 SYGVQD (reference sequence). J gave up 3 bases and V 7 bases, and 8 bases lay outside the gene matches. The CDR3 sequence is 14 residues long. This CDR3 is CASNSETGVYEQYV. The CDR3 DNA reads TGCGCCAGCAACTCCGAGACAGGGGTCTACGAGCAGTACGTC.

This clone appeared once. CDR3 residues: CASSLGGGEITGELFF. In DNA, the CDR3 is TGTGCCAGCAGCTTAGGGGGCGGGGAGATCACCGGGGAGCTGTTTTTT. This chain uses TRBV7-2 with TRBJ2-2, with D possibly TRBD2 on 6 matching bases. V dropped 1 base and J dropped 4 bases, with 13 bases sitting between them. This CDR3 has 16 amino acids. Per the germline V gene, CDR1 is SGHTA and CDR2 is FQGNSA. The whole variable domain, remainder taken from reference TRBV7-2 and TRBJ2-2, is GAGVSQSPSNKVTEKGKDVELRCDPISGHTALYWYRQSLGQGLEFLIYFQGNSAPDKSGLPSDRFSAERTGGSVSTLTIQRTQQEDSAVYLCASSLGGGEITGELFFGEGSRLTVL.

This clone was seen a few times. The CDR3 DNA reads as TGTGCCAGCAGCTCGGACAGGGCCTCCCGCAATGAGCAGTTCTTC. Translation gives CASSSDRASRNEQFF. V and J are TRBV7-2 and TRBJ2-1; 8 positions match TRBD1. V shed 4 bases and J 6 bases; nucleotides not matched to a gene: 8. This CDR3 is 15 amino acids long. Germline V gives CDR1 SGHTA, CDR2 FQGNSA.

The chain joins TRBV9 to TRBJ2-3, with TRBD2 matching 11 bases. V was clipped by 10 bases and J by 5 bases; unmatched bases: 9. The germline gives CDR1 SGDLS, CDR2 YYNGEE. This CDR3 has 14 amino acids. CDR3 residues: CAPSGLAGGDTQYF. CDR3 sequence (DNA): TGTGCCCCCAGCGGGCTAGCGGGAGGAGATACGCAGTATTTT.

V and J are TRBV29-1 and TRBJ2-7, with 8 bases that match TRBD1. Germline V CDR1 and CDR2: SQVTM, ANQGSEA. The junction had 7 bases not matched to a gene; V was cut back by 5 bases and J by 4 bases. This CDR3 contains 13 residues. DNA for the CDR3: TGCAGCGTTTCAGGGGGCGCGGGTTACGAGCAGTACTTC. Its translation: CSVSGGAGYEQYF.

This rearrangement joins TRBV6-5 to TRBJ1-1; no reliable D call. This CDR3 comprises 12 residues. V lost 5 bases to trimming and J lost 4 bases, with 8 bases between them. The V gene's germline CDR1 is MNHEY and CDR2 SVGAGI. The CDR3 protein is CASSPRSTEAFF. The DNA for the CDR3 is TGTGCCAGCAGTCCCAGAAGCACTGAAGCTTTCTTT.

The rearrangement uses TRBV25-1 and TRBJ2-5, with 8 bases matching TRBD2. The CDR3 totals 13 residues. In germline, CDR1 is MGHDK, CDR2 SYGVNS. J was trimmed by 5 bases and V by 7 bases; bases with no gene match: 6. The CDR3 loop reads CASTLGGGETQYF. The CDR3 DNA is TGTGCCAGCACCCTGGGCGGGGGGGAGACCCAGTACTTC.

The V call is TRBV5-4, the J call TRBJ2-5, with TRBD1 identical over 9 bases. Germline trimming cut 3 bases from V and 9 bases from J; bases unmatched to any gene: 12. The germline gives CDR1 SGHNT, CDR2 YYREEE (reference sequence). The CDR3 runs 15 residues. The DNA of the CDR3 is TGTGCCAGCAGCTACCGGGGGACAGGGCCCATGGCCCAGTACTTC. Translating it yields CASSYRGTGPMAQYF.

This chain uses TRBV7-2 with TRBJ2-3, with TRBD2 matching over 10 bases. The CDR3 covers 15 residues. V shed 4 bases, J shed 4 bases, and the junction held 5 bases outside the gene matches. Germline assignment: CDR1 SGHTA and CDR2 FQGNSA. CDR3 coding DNA: TGTGCCAGCAGCTCTAGCGGGAGCTGGTCAGATACGCAGTATTTT. Protein product: CASSSSGSWSDTQYF. The full variable domain, with the rest looked up from reference TRBV7-2 and TRBJ2-3, is GAGVSQSPSNKVTEKGKDVELRCDPISGHTALYWYRQSLGQGLEFLIYFQGNSAPDKSGLPSDRFSAERTGGSVSTLTIQRTQQEDSAVYLCASSSSGSWSDTQYFGPGTRLTVL.

The CDR3 region is CASLTSGGRTEAFF. Here the CDR3 DNA reads TGTGCCAGCCTCACATCGGGGGGGCGGACTGAAGCTTTCTTT. V usage is TRBV27 and J usage is TRBJ1-1; weak D call: TRBD1 (6 bases). CDR3 length equals 14 residues. Trimming shortened V by 8 bases and J by 5 bases, and 18 bases separated the two germline ends. Looked up from germline, CDR1 is MNHEY and CDR2 is SMNVEV (reference sequence).

The gene calls are TRBV5-1 and TRBJ2-3; 8 bases line up with TRBD1. Per germline, CDR1 SGHRS and CDR2 YFSETQ. J gave up 1 base and V 4 bases, and 5 bases lay outside the gene matches. The CDR3 is made up of 15 amino acids. The CDR3 DNA is TGCGCCAGCAGCCCATTGACAGGGGGCACAGATACGCAGTATTTT. This gives the protein CASSPLTGGTDTQYF.

The V and J genes are TRBV7-9 and TRBJ2-2; 7 bases fit TRBD1. Losses at the gene ends were 4 bases for V and 1 base for J; bases not matched to a gene: 6. The CDR3 is 16 amino acids. Germline V gene sequence: CDR1 SEHNR, CDR2 FQNEAQ (reference sequence). Here the CDR3 reads CASSSYRTGNTGELFF. The CDR3 nucleotides read TGTGCCAGCAGCTCGTATCGGACAGGGAACACCGGGGAGCTGTTTTTT.

DNA of the CDR3: TGTGCCAGCAGCTTCAGCGGTACAGTCTATAATTCACCCCTCCACTTT. Translated: CASSFSGTVYNSPLHF. V gene TRBV5-6 combines with J gene TRBJ1-6; D gene unclear. Germline CDR1 reads SGHDT; CDR2 reads YYEEEE. The CDR3 is 16 amino acids. With 2 bases removed from V and 3 bases from J, the gap between germline ends came to 12 bases.

The chain links TRBV5-4 to TRBJ1-2, with D tentatively TRBD1 (5 bases). Per germline, CDR1 SGHNT and CDR2 YYREEE (reference sequence). Deletions cut 1 base from V and 1 base from J, with 14 bases between. This CDR3 contains 16 residues. CDR3 in amino acids: CASSLSQGAYNYGYTF. The CDR3 DNA follows: TGTGCCAGCAGCTTGAGTCAAGGGGCTTATAACTATGGCTACACCTTC.

The chain combines TRBV4-3 with TRBJ2-1; 9 bases fit TRBD2. The CDR3 length is 16 residues. The V and J ends lost 1 base and 2 bases, in that order; junction bases with no gene match: 3. Germline assignment: CDR1 LGHNA and CDR2 YSLEER. CDR3 loop: CASSQAGLAPYNEQFF. In nucleotides, the CDR3 is TGCGCCAGCAGCCAAGCGGGACTAGCCCCCTACAATGAGCAGTTCTTC.